The text below deals with one T cell receptor (beta chain). Its matching antigen is unknown. cDNA libraries for TCR beta contained unique molecular identifiers. Input populations of 1 to 10 million T cells gave rise to roughly 500,000 cDNA molecules. Using its own MiXCR run on the PCR reads, TCRdb lists one record per CDR3 protein. This table holds 450,000 to 700,000 distinct CDR3 sequences, 44% found once. There are 12 residues in the CDR3. Trimming took 0 bases from V and 8 from J, leaving 7 bases between them. The data were taken from a study of post-analysis software for immune sequencing data. Across the study: Relapsing-remitting, secondary progressive and progressive-relapsing multiple sclerosis were all included among the disease courses. Study results and caveats: Relative to controls, patients with multiple sclerosis showed significantly lower normalized Chao1 diversity. Four to six TRBV segments were more frequent in patients than controls; TRBV5-6, TRBV5-1 and TRBV20-1 belonged to this group.

The gene calls are TRBV12-3 or TRBV12-4 and TRBJ1-2; the D is unclear. The clonotype was recovered from a girl aged 10 to 17 with multiple sclerosis. The specimen was blood. Here the CDR3 DNA reads TGTGCCAGCAGTTTAGCCCCAGAGGGCTACACCTTC. Translation: CASSLAPEGYTF.